A selection of T cell receptor beta chains follows, all from one sample in a study of T cells in narcolepsy. This table comes from immunoSEQ multiplex PCR, and its TCRdb copy is limited to in-frame clones, with some not included. The sample lists over 25,000 clones; 90% were seen once. Sequenced input: CD45RA- memory CD4+ T cells from PBMCs. The receptors come from a human donor with narcolepsy. The CDR3 runs from the conserved cysteine through the conserved F or W. The D gene is left open where the match is weak. The size entry is marked missing in some rows and otherwise reads once, few, many or a size class.

CDR3 length,D gene,V gene,J gene,clone size,CDR3 DNA,CDR3 protein
11,.,TRBV6-4,TRBJ2-3,.,TGTGCCAGCAGCAACACAGATACGCAGTATTTT,CASSNTDTQYF
14,TRBD2,TRBV10-3,TRBJ2-5,.,TGTGCCATCAGCCCCTGGGGACTAGAAGAGACCCAGTACTTC,CAISPWGLEETQYF
16,.,TRBV30,TRBJ2-5,few,TGTGCCTGGAGTGTCGGGGCGGGCCTAAGACAAGAGACCCAGTACTTC,CAWSVGAGLRQETQYF
14,TRBD1,TRBV5-1,TRBJ1-2,.,TGCGCCAGCAGCTTGTTACCGACAGGGGATGGCTACACCTTC,CASSLLPTGDGYTF
14,TRBD1,TRBV28,TRBJ1-2,.,TGTGCCAGCAGTTCTCCGACAGGGGTGAATGGCTACACCTTC,CASSSPTGVNGYTF
15,.,TRBV5-4,TRBJ1-5,few,TGTGCCAGCAGCTTGGAGGGCGGGGGAGGTCAGCCCCAGCATTTT,CASSLEGGGGQPQHF
11,.,TRBV2,TRBJ2-7,.,TGTGCCAGCAGTGCCGTCTACGAGCAGTACTTC,CASSAVYEQYF
17,.,TRBV6-4,TRBJ2-1,.,TGTGCCAGCAGTGATAAGTTAGGGACAAGCTCCTACAATGAGCAGTTCTTC,CASSDKLGTSSYNEQFF
13,.,TRBV28,TRBJ2-7,.,TGTGCCAGCACCCACGGGACTCCCTACGAGCAGTACTTC,CASTHGTPYEQYF
16,.,TRBV30,TRBJ1-5,.,TGTGCCTGGAGTGTACAGGGCAGCGGGTTCCATCAGCCCCAGCATTTT,CAWSVQGSGFHQPQHF
13,.,TRBV28,TRBJ2-1,.,TGTGCCAGCAGCACCAGGGGAATCAATGAGCAGTTCTTC,CASSTRGINEQFF
14,.,TRBV9,TRBJ2-1,.,TGTGCCAGCAGCGTACTATCCAGGGGTAATGAGCAGTTCTTC,CASSVLSRGNEQFF
15,TRBD2,TRBV27,TRBJ2-2,.,TGTGCCAGCAGTTTAGCCCTAGCGGGCGCCGGGGAGCTGTTTTTT,CASSLALAGAGELFF
14,.,TRBV7-2,TRBJ1-1,.,TGTGCCAGCAGCCCGATGACGGGGAACACTGAAGCTTTCTTT,CASSPMTGNTEAFF
16,.,TRBV2,TRBJ1-5,.,TGTGCCAGCCGGAGCGGACCTCGCGTCAGCAATCAGCCCCAGCATTTT,CASRSGPRVSNQPQHF
13,.,TRBV28,TRBJ2-7,.,TGTGCCAGCAGTTTCGGGTTCTCCTACGAGCAGTACTTC,CASSFGFSYEQYF
14,TRBD1,TRBV5-1,TRBJ2-3,.,TGCGCCAGCACCGACAGGGGGGTGATAGATACGCAGTATTTT,CASTDRGVIDTQYF
18,.,TRBV10-3,TRBJ2-3,.,TGTGCCATCACTGTAGGCCCAGGGGGGCCCGCTAGCACAGATACGCAGTATTTT,CAITVGPGGPASTDTQYF
14,TRBD2,TRBV10-3,TRBJ2-2,.,TGTGCCATCCCAGAGGGAGGGCCGGGCGGGGAGCTGTTTTTT,CAIPEGGPGGELFF
16,.,TRBV30,TRBJ2-7,.,TGTGCCTGGAGAAGGGGGGGCGTCGGGATCGCCTACGAGCAGTACTTC,CAWRRGGVGIAYEQYF
15,TRBD1,TRBV5-8,TRBJ1-4,.,TGTGCCAGCAGTCGGAAACAGGGGGCTAATGAAAAACTGTTTTTT,CASSRKQGANEKLFF
14,.,TRBV27,TRBJ2-5,.,TGTGCCAGCAGGCCCCTCCGGGCGGATGAGACCCAGTACTTC,CASRPLRADETQYF
13,TRBD1,TRBV28,TRBJ1-2,.,TGTGCCAGCAGTCTGGGACAGGGCGTCCGCTACACCTTC,CASSLGQGVRYTF
11,.,TRBV5-1,TRBJ2-1,.,TGCGCCAGCAGCCCAGAAAGGGAGCAGTTCTTC,CASSPEREQFF
15,.,TRBV28,TRBJ1-2,.,TGTGCCAGCAGTTCTGGGACGGCTGGTCTGGTAAGGCCCACCTTC,CASSSGTAGLVRPTF
16,TRBD2,TRBV7-9,TRBJ2-3,once,TGTGCCAGCATTAGACTAGCGGGAGGGCCGTGGGATACGCAGTATTTT,CASIRLAGGPWDTQYF
14,TRBD1,TRBV7-9,TRBJ1-6,.,TGTGCCAGCAGCTTCAGGACAGGGGTCTCACCCCTCCACTTT,CASSFRTGVSPLHF
13,TRBD1,TRBV28,TRBJ1-5,.,TGTGCCAGCAGGAAACAGGGGGATCAGCCCCAGCATTTT,CASRKQGDQPQHF
13,.,TRBV6-5,TRBJ2-7,.,TGTGCCAGCAGTTACCTATACCATTACGAGCAGTACTTC,CASSYLYHYEQYF
12,.,TRBV7-2,TRBJ2-5,.,TGTGCCAGCAGCCGAAGGGGCGAGACCCAGTACTTC,CASSRRGETQYF
15,TRBD2,TRBV6-5,TRBJ2-7,once,TGTGCCAGCAGTCCCCAGGGAGGGGCCTCCTACGAGCAGTACTTC,CASSPQGGASYEQYF
13,.,TRBV10-1,TRBJ1-2,.,TGCGCCAGCAGTGAAGGATTGCTCTATGGCTACACCTTC,CASSEGLLYGYTF
13,TRBD1,TRBV7-8,TRBJ2-7,.,TGTGCCAGCAGCACAAACAGGGGGTACGAGCAGTACTTC,CASSTNRGYEQYF
15,.,TRBV28,TRBJ1-6,.,TGTGCCAGCACCCAGAACACCGCCTATAATTCACCCCTCCACTTT,CASTQNTAYNSPLHF
13,TRBD1,TRBV15,TRBJ1-1,.,TGTGCCACCAGCATCCGACAGGGGAGGAAAGCTTTCTTT,CATSIRQGRKAFF
15,TRBD2,TRBV6-6,TRBJ2-1,few,TGTGCCAGCAGAACTAGCGGGGGGCTCTACAATGAGCAGTTCTTC,CASRTSGGLYNEQFF
15,TRBD2,TRBV4-1,TRBJ2-1,.,TGCGCCAGCAGCCAGCGGGAGGGATCCCCCGGTGAGCAGTTCTTC,CASSQREGSPGEQFF
14,.,TRBV27,TRBJ1-1,.,TGTGCCAGCAGGAAACAGGGACTGATGAGTCAAGCTTTCTTT,CASRKQGLMSQAFF
15,.,TRBV14,TRBJ2-7,once,TGTGCCAGCAGCCAAGATGACTCAGGGTTCTACGAGCAGTACTTC,CASSQDDSGFYEQYF
16,TRBD2,TRBV29-1,TRBJ2-4,.,TGCAGCGTTGAAGGGGGGAGGGAGGGACCCAAAAACATTCAGTACTTC,CSVEGGREGPKNIQYF
16,TRBD2,TRBV27,TRBJ2-5,once,TGTGCCAGCAGTTATACTAGCGGGGGAGGGTTTGGGACCCAGTACTTC,CASSYTSGGGFGTQYF
11,.,TRBV20-1,TRBJ2-7,once,TGCAGTGTCGACAGCTCCTACGAGCAGTACTTC,CSVDSSYEQYF
15,.,TRBV2,TRBJ1-5,.,TGTGCCAGCAGCTCGGGGAGGGCTAGCAATCAGCCCCAGCATTTT,CASSSGRASNQPQHF
13,.,TRBV29-1,TRBJ1-4,once,TGCAGCGTCTCGACGAGATCTAATGAAAAACTGTTTTTT,CSVSTRSNEKLFF
14,.,TRBV4-3,TRBJ1-4,.,TGCGCCAGCAGCCAAACTTGGTCAAGTGAAAAACTGTTTTTT,CASSQTWSSEKLFF
15,.,TRBV4-1,TRBJ2-2,.,TGCGCCAGCAGCCAACTGTGGCTAGAGGAGGGGGAGCTGTTTTTT,CASSQLWLEEGELFF
12,.,TRBV6-1,TRBJ1-1,.,TGTGCCAGTTCCGACAGATTCACTGAAGCTTTCTTT,CASSDRFTEAFF
15,TRBD1,TRBV5-5,TRBJ1-1,.,TGTGCCAGCAGCCAAGACAGGGGCATGAACACTGAAGCTTTCTTT,CASSQDRGMNTEAFF
15,.,TRBV4-3,TRBJ1-4,.,TGCGCCAGCAGCCGGTACAGGACGGGAGATGAAAAACTGTTTTTT,CASSRYRTGDEKLFF
16,.,TRBV10-3,TRBJ2-5,once,TGTGCCATCAGTGTTCGACGAGTACAGCCTGGGGAGACCCAGTACTTC,CAISVRRVQPGETQYF
15,TRBD2,TRBV5-1,TRBJ2-2,.,TGCGCCAGCAGCTCAGGACTAGCGAACACCGGGGAGCTGTTTTTT,CASSSGLANTGELFF
15,TRBD1,TRBV6-6,TRBJ1-6,.,TGTGCCAGCAGTTACTCGGACAGGGGAGAATCACCCCTCCACTTT,CASSYSDRGESPLHF
13,.,TRBV6-5,TRBJ2-1,.,TGTGCCAGCACCGGACGGATCTACAATGAGCAGTTCTTC,CASTGRIYNEQFF
14,.,TRBV9,TRBJ1-1,.,TGTGCCAGCCTCGGGAGGGGGAAGCAGGTTGAAGCTTTCTTT,CASLGRGKQVEAFF
18,.,TRBV7-8,TRBJ2-7,.,TGTGCCAGCAGCTTAAGGGTGGGTTATACAGGGCTCTCCTACGAGCAGTACTTC,CASSLRVGYTGLSYEQYF
15,.,TRBV6-6,TRBJ2-3,once,TGTGCCAGCAGTTTTAGATCTACAGGAGGGGATACGCAGTATTTT,CASSFRSTGGDTQYF